This T cell receptor beta chain is from a study of blood T cell repertoires in COVID-19. Study overall: Specimens from acute and convalescent COVID-19 originated in the United States, Italy and Spain. The analysed material was cDNA or gDNA that came from T cells, B-cell-depleted T cells, or PBMCs.

This clone was found once. Original analysis: Estimation of nucleated cell counts relied on the amplification of reference gene primers. Sequencing was performed with immunoSEQ multiplex PCR; in TCRdb, only in-frame clones are kept and a portion is missing. That table supplies the V and J calls and clone size; D and trimming were determined from the DNA. Among about 51,000 clones listed, approximately 90% were seen once. Germline CDR1 is GTSNPN and CDR2 is SVGIG (reference sequence). Trimming left V 5 bases short and J 0 bases short, with 12 bases between. This CDR3 contains 14 residues. The rearrangement links TRBV30 to TRBJ2-3; D is possibly TRBD1 (6 bases). This receptor was obtained from a man aged 45 to 65 with acute or convalescent COVID-19. Source material: peripheral blood. The CDR3 sequence is CAWGRGTSTDTQYF. The CDR3 nucleotides are TGTGCCTGGGGCAGGGGAACTAGCACAGATACGCAGTATTTT.